This T cell receptor beta chain was identified in a study of siplizumab effects on memory and regulatory T cells (dated by TCRdb to about 2019). For the study in its entirety: The effect of the anti-CD2 antibody siplizumab on alloreactive T-cell subsets was examined in allogeneic mixed lymphocyte reactions constructed from human PBMCs. What the work shows at the level of the full study, not this receptor alone: In reactions with siplizumab, an average of 68.8% of mappable alloreactive CD4+ clones were Treg-derived, compared with 25% to 30% in control reactions. Because sequences at frequencies below about 10^-5 were poorly captured, only a minor fraction of alloreactive clones could be mapped back to unstimulated subsets. Whether proliferating Tregs from siplizumab cultures were suppressive was not functionally confirmed. For roughly 75-97% of proliferating CD4+ or CD8+ clones, no naive or memory phenotype could be assigned. Siplizumab significantly lowered the cumulative frequency of alloreactive sequences that could be traced to unstimulated CD4+ memory T cells. Compared with memory T cells, unstimulated naive T cells appeared more diverse, and naive cells seemed to make a substantial contribution to the alloresponse.

Sorted unstimulated T cells and proliferating T cells recovered from mixed lymphocyte reactions were subjected to TCRbeta CDR3 sequencing. Fresh whole blood from ten HLA-typed healthy donors served as the source for isolating PBMCs. From cysteine to phenylalanine, the CDR3 is 13 amino acids long. Here the CDR3 DNA is all that survives: 39 bases in frame from base 1. Trimming removed 3 bases from V and 4 bases from J; the gene matches leave 3 bases unexplained. The germline V gene (reference sequence) specifies GTSNPN as CDR1 and SVGIG as CDR2. Receptor libraries were prepared by the immunoSEQ multiplex PCR assay. Each sample had roughly 90,000 TCR templates assayed by the deep sequencing platform. Genomic DNA extracted from sorted T cells was used for TCRbeta CDR3 sequencing. The study's own analysis went as follows. The R programming language was used for clonal analysis of TCRbeta CDR3 data. Unstimulated samples were compared with post-reaction CFSE-low samples to define alloreactive CD4+ and CD8+ clones. Regulatory or non-regulatory origin was assigned to alloreactive CD4+ clones by matching of sequences to sorted unstimulated Treg and non-Treg repertoires. The table was pulled from immuneACCESS by TCRdb, which kept in-frame rearrangements only. Such tables lose some clones; where checked, under half of the loss comes from unresolved V genes, and the rest has no known cause. For V, J and clone size, that table is used; D and trimming come from the DNA. Counted in this sample were around 100,000 clones; about 90% of them appeared once. Of the sample, roughly 0.16% falls within the top ten clones.

On this clone itself: It lacks a known antigen. No base-level quality is on record; no much larger clone is a single base apart.

Sequenced: CD4+ T cells sorted from blood. The sequence is built from TRBV30 and TRBJ1-2, with 9 junctional bases fitting TRBD1. The origin of this receptor is a human donor in good health. The nucleotide sequence is TGTGCCTGGAGACAGGGGGCAGGCTATGGCTACACCTTC. This is translated as CAWRQGAGYGYTF.